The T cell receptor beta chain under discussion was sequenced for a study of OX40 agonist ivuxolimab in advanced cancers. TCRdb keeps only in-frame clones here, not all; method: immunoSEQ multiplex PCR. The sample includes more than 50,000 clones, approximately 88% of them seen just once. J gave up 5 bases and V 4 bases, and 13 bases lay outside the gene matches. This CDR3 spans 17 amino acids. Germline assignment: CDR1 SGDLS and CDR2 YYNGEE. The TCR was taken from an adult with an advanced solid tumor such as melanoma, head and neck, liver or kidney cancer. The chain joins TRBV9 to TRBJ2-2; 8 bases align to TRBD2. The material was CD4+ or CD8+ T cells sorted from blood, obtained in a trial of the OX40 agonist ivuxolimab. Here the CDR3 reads CASSLRHGTSGTGELFF. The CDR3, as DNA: TGTGCCAGCAGCCTCCGACACGGGACTAGTGGGACCGGGGAGCTGTTTTTT.